Included here is one T cell receptor beta chain sequence, with context. This may stem from a read error, because a much larger clone lies one nucleotide away. These data are taken from a study of blood T cells in healthy people across ages. The authors ran a second PCR of 7 to 11 cycles using a sample-barcoded 5' primer and a J-beta primer mix. In TCRdb, the 5' RACE reads were re-called with MiXCR into one record per CDR3 protein. The table has around 1,500,000 distinct CDR3 sequences, about 30% seen once. CDR3 length: 13 amino acids. The germline CDR1 and CDR2 sequences are MNHEY and SVGAGI. This clonotype originated in a woman in her 30s in good health. The V and J genes are TRBV6-5 and TRBJ2-1; 7 bases line up with TRBD2. Source material: blood. CDR3 nucleotides: TGTGTCAGCAGTTGGGGGGGTTACAATGAGCAGTTCTTC. Its translation is CVSSWGGYNEQFF.